This is a list of T cell receptor beta chains from one sample in a study of shared T cell receptors in the human thymus. Measured with immunoSEQ multiplex PCR; TCRdb has only the in-frame clones, and not every one. The sample gives about 540,000 clones, roughly 74% of which show up once; around 0.013% is in the top ten. These data were also reused for a study on human thymus T cells.

Sequencing was carried out using thymocytes. These receptors came from a boy under two years old with a congenital heart defect. Each CDR3 is given with its conserved first and last residue. D genes are given only for firm matches. The size of a clone is reported for some rows only, either as once, few or many, or as a class for expanded clones.

clone size: .
CDR3 length: 16
D gene: TRBD1
V gene: TRBV28
J gene: TRBJ2-3
CDR3 protein: CATSADFTGAIDTQYF
CDR3 DNA: TGTGCCACCTCAGCGGATTTTACAGGGGCCATAGATACGCAGTATTTT

clone size: once
CDR3 length: 13
D gene: TRBD1
V gene: TRBV25-1
J gene: TRBJ1-1
CDR3 protein: CASRTGGYTEAFF
CDR3 DNA: TGTGCCAGCAGGACAGGGGGCTACACTGAAGCTTTCTTT

clone size: few
CDR3 length: 15
D gene: .
V gene: TRBV7-8
J gene: TRBJ1-2
CDR3 protein: CASSLAYRAPYGYTF
CDR3 DNA: TGTGCCAGCAGCTTAGCGTACAGGGCCCCCTATGGCTACACCTTC

clone size: once
CDR3 length: 11
D gene: .
V gene: TRBV2
J gene: TRBJ2-1
CDR3 protein: CASITGHEQFF
CDR3 DNA: TGTGCCAGCATTACCGGTCATGAGCAGTTCTTC

clone size: .
CDR3 length: 14
D gene: .
V gene: TRBV25-1
J gene: TRBJ2-5
CDR3 protein: CASTSRGPWETQYF
CDR3 DNA: TGTGCCAGCACCTCCCGAGGCCCCTGGGAGACCCAGTACTTC

clone size: few
CDR3 length: 11
D gene: TRBD2
V gene: TRBV27
J gene: TRBJ2-1
CDR3 protein: CASSFGTSQFF
CDR3 DNA: TGTGCCAGCAGTTTCGGGACTAGCCAGTTCTTC

clone size: .
CDR3 length: 15
D gene: TRBD1
V gene: TRBV6-1
J gene: TRBJ1-4
CDR3 protein: CASSVNTGGDEKLFF
CDR3 DNA: TGTGCCAGCAGTGTAAACACAGGGGGAGATGAAAAACTGTTTTTT

clone size: few
CDR3 length: 15
D gene: .
V gene: TRBV25-1
J gene: TRBJ1-1
CDR3 protein: CASSESGGWHTEAFF
CDR3 DNA: TGTGCCAGCAGTGAATCGGGAGGGTGGCACACTGAAGCTTTCTTT

clone size: .
CDR3 length: 15
D gene: TRBD2
V gene: TRBV27
J gene: TRBJ2-7
CDR3 protein: CASSLWLAGNYEQYF
CDR3 DNA: TGTGCCAGCAGTTTATGGCTAGCGGGAAACTACGAGCAGTACTTC

clone size: .
CDR3 length: 16
D gene: TRBD2
V gene: TRBV4-1
J gene: TRBJ2-3
CDR3 protein: CASSRGGGGGTDTQYF
CDR3 DNA: TGCGCCAGCAGCCGAGGAGGCGGGGGTGGGACAGATACGCAGTATTTT

clone size: .
CDR3 length: 14
D gene: TRBD1
V gene: TRBV19
J gene: TRBJ1-1
CDR3 protein: CASSTRTGNTEAFF
CDR3 DNA: TGTGCCAGTAGTACTCGGACAGGGAACACTGAAGCTTTCTTT

clone size: .
CDR3 length: 16
D gene: .
V gene: TRBV30
J gene: TRBJ1-1
CDR3 protein: CAWSDTVRGANTEAFF
CDR3 DNA: TGTGCCTGGAGTGATACCGTCCGAGGAGCGAACACTGAAGCTTTCTTT

clone size: .
CDR3 length: 15
D gene: .
V gene: TRBV28
J gene: TRBJ1-5
CDR3 protein: CASSTGTPNHQPQHF
CDR3 DNA: TGTGCCAGCAGTACCGGGACACCCAACCATCAGCCCCAGCATTTT

clone size: once
CDR3 length: 18
D gene: TRBD2
V gene: TRBV4-3
J gene: TRBJ2-2
CDR3 protein: CASSLESASGRHTGELFF
CDR3 DNA: TGCGCCAGCAGCCTCGAGAGCGCCAGCGGGAGACACACCGGGGAGCTGTTTTTT

clone size: .
CDR3 length: 17
D gene: .
V gene: TRBV10-3
J gene: TRBJ2-7
CDR3 protein: CAIAPQEGHGTTYEQYF
CDR3 DNA: TGTGCCATCGCACCCCAGGAGGGCCATGGGACCACCTACGAGCAGTACTTC

clone size: .
CDR3 length: 16
D gene: TRBD1
V gene: TRBV18
J gene: TRBJ2-7
CDR3 protein: CASSPPPGQGHYEQYF
CDR3 DNA: TGTGCCAGCTCACCGCCCCCGGGACAGGGGCACTACGAGCAGTACTTC

clone size: .
CDR3 length: 17
D gene: TRBD2
V gene: TRBV6-4
J gene: TRBJ2-1
CDR3 protein: CASRGLAGSSSYNEQFF
CDR3 DNA: TGTGCCAGCAGGGGACTAGCGGGAAGCAGCTCCTACAATGAGCAGTTCTTC

clone size: .
CDR3 length: 15
D gene: .
V gene: TRBV19
J gene: TRBJ1-4
CDR3 protein: CASSIGGGYNEKLFF
CDR3 DNA: TGTGCCAGTAGTATAGGGGGGGGCTATAATGAAAAACTGTTTTTT

clone size: .
CDR3 length: 13
D gene: TRBD1
V gene: TRBV19
J gene: TRBJ1-4
CDR3 protein: CASLDRGDEKLFF
CDR3 DNA: TGTGCCAGTCTCGACAGGGGGGATGAAAAACTGTTTTTT

clone size: few
CDR3 length: 16
D gene: TRBD2
V gene: TRBV5-4
J gene: TRBJ2-1
CDR3 protein: CASRPSGRTSYNEQFF
CDR3 DNA: TGTGCCAGCAGACCTAGCGGGAGAACATCCTACAATGAGCAGTTCTTC

clone size: .
CDR3 length: 15
D gene: .
V gene: TRBV9
J gene: TRBJ2-3
CDR3 protein: CASSVPGRDTDTQYF
CDR3 DNA: TGTGCCAGCAGCGTACCGGGGAGAGACACAGATACGCAGTATTTT

clone size: once
CDR3 length: 17
D gene: TRBD2
V gene: TRBV7-2
J gene: TRBJ2-7
CDR3 protein: CASSLPGLAGGPFEQYF
CDR3 DNA: TGTGCCAGCAGCCTACCGGGACTAGCGGGAGGGCCGTTCGAGCAGTACTTC

clone size: few
CDR3 length: 15
D gene: TRBD2
V gene: TRBV16
J gene: TRBJ2-1
CDR3 protein: CASSQYSGGQNEQFF
CDR3 DNA: TGTGCCAGCAGCCAATATAGCGGGGGACAGAATGAGCAGTTCTTC

clone size: .
CDR3 length: 15
D gene: TRBD2
V gene: TRBV19
J gene: TRBJ2-3
CDR3 protein: CASSIRLAIPDTQYF
CDR3 DNA: TGTGCCAGTAGTATCCGACTAGCGATCCCAGATACGCAGTATTTT

clone size: once
CDR3 length: 15
D gene: TRBD2
V gene: TRBV29-1
J gene: TRBJ2-1
CDR3 protein: CSVEDSSGTYNEQFF
CDR3 DNA: TGCAGCGTTGAAGATTCTAGCGGGACGTACAATGAGCAGTTCTTC

clone size: few
CDR3 length: 14
D gene: .
V gene: TRBV6-4
J gene: TRBJ1-1
CDR3 protein: CASRGGSGNTEAFF
CDR3 DNA: TGTGCCAGCAGGGGGGGGTCAGGAAACACTGAAGCTTTCTTT

clone size: .
CDR3 length: 13
D gene: TRBD2
V gene: TRBV2
J gene: TRBJ2-5
CDR3 protein: CASSAAGEETQYF
CDR3 DNA: TGTGCCAGCAGTGCAGCGGGAGAGGAGACCCAGTACTTC

clone size: .
CDR3 length: 19
D gene: .
V gene: TRBV15
J gene: TRBJ2-6
CDR3 protein: CATSTTRGDTASGANVLTF
CDR3 DNA: TGTGCCACCAGCACAACCAGGGGGGACACTGCCTCTGGGGCCAACGTCCTGACTTTC

clone size: .
CDR3 length: 15
D gene: TRBD1
V gene: TRBV4-2
J gene: TRBJ2-7
CDR3 protein: CASSHVQGLPYEQYF
CDR3 DNA: TGTGCCAGCAGCCACGTACAGGGGTTACCCTACGAGCAGTACTTC

clone size: .
CDR3 length: 12
D gene: .
V gene: TRBV27
J gene: TRBJ2-7
CDR3 protein: CASLGGGDEQYF
CDR3 DNA: TGTGCCAGCTTGGGTGGGGGCGACGAGCAGTACTTC

clone size: .
CDR3 length: 19
D gene: TRBD2
V gene: TRBV27
J gene: TRBJ2-3
CDR3 protein: CASSLKAGTSGRSTDTQYF
CDR3 DNA: TGTGCCAGCAGTTTAAAAGCCGGGACTAGCGGGAGAAGCACAGATACGCAGTATTTT

clone size: .
CDR3 length: 13
D gene: .
V gene: TRBV6-1
J gene: TRBJ2-7
CDR3 protein: CASSAQTSREQYF
CDR3 DNA: TGTGCCAGCAGTGCGCAGACTAGTAGGGAGCAGTACTTC

clone size: .
CDR3 length: 15
D gene: .
V gene: TRBV7-7
J gene: TRBJ2-7
CDR3 protein: CASSPAGTDSYEQYF
CDR3 DNA: TGTGCTAGCAGCCCAGCCGGGACTGACTCCTACGAGCAGTACTTC

clone size: few
CDR3 length: 16
D gene: TRBD2
V gene: TRBV14
J gene: TRBJ2-3
CDR3 protein: CASSQGTSGRTDTQYF
CDR3 DNA: TGTGCCAGCAGCCAAGGGACTAGCGGGAGAACAGATACGCAGTATTTT

clone size: few
CDR3 length: 16
D gene: TRBD2
V gene: TRBV7-9
J gene: TRBJ2-7
CDR3 protein: CASSPGLAGEGKEQYF
CDR3 DNA: TGTGCCAGCAGCCCCGGACTAGCGGGAGAGGGGAAAGAGCAGTACTTC

clone size: .
CDR3 length: 16
D gene: .
V gene: TRBV4-1
J gene: TRBJ1-1
CDR3 protein: CASSPDRGLMNTEAFF
CDR3 DNA: TGCGCCAGCAGCCCAGATAGGGGACTGATGAACACTGAAGCTTTCTTT

clone size: .
CDR3 length: 16
D gene: TRBD1
V gene: TRBV7-8
J gene: TRBJ2-7
CDR3 protein: CASSLHRSGQVREQYF
CDR3 DNA: TGTGCCAGCAGCCTACACAGATCAGGACAGGTACGCGAGCAGTACTTC

clone size: few
CDR3 length: 13
D gene: .
V gene: TRBV11-3
J gene: TRBJ1-2
CDR3 protein: CASSLGGGDGYTF
CDR3 DNA: TGTGCCAGCAGCTTAGGGGGCGGCGATGGCTACACCTTC

clone size: .
CDR3 length: 12
D gene: .
V gene: TRBV12-5
J gene: TRBJ1-2
CDR3 protein: CASGGFNYGYTF
CDR3 DNA: TGTGCTAGCGGCGGTTTTAACTATGGCTACACCTTC

clone size: .
CDR3 length: 14
D gene: TRBD2
V gene: TRBV29-1
J gene: TRBJ2-3
CDR3 protein: CSVEAASGGDTQYF
CDR3 DNA: TGCAGCGTTGAAGCGGCTAGCGGGGGGGATACGCAGTATTTT

clone size: .
CDR3 length: 14
D gene: TRBD2
V gene: TRBV9
J gene: TRBJ2-7
CDR3 protein: CASSVSGRAHEQYF
CDR3 DNA: TGTGCCAGCAGCGTGAGCGGGAGGGCGCACGAGCAGTACTTC